One and the same sample provided the 30 T cell receptor beta chains below, sequenced in a study of shared clonotypes between healthy human individuals. Repertoires were generated with immunoSEQ multiplex PCR, while TCRdb's copy carries only in-frame clones and drops some. The sample has 2 million to 2.5 million clones; under 95% are singletons. Source material: naive CD4+ T cells from PBMCs. Subset noted: CD45RA+ positively selected. The receptors were gathered from a man in his late teens or twenties in good health. Some clones in this sample may be carry-over from other donors' samples.

V usage is TRBV18 and J usage is TRBJ2-2; maybe TRBD1 (6 bases). V was clipped by 3 bases and J by 1 base, with 12 bases between them. This CDR3 is 16 amino acids long. Germline V lookup: CDR1 KGHSH, CDR2 LQKENI. This CDR3 reads CASSPPGHKNTGELFF. The CDR3 DNA sequence: TGTGCCAGCTCACCCCCGGGACACAAGAACACCGGGGAGCTGTTTTTT.

The J gene is TRBJ2-1, the V gene TRBV5-1; TRBD2 aligns across 8 bases. The CDR3 consists of 20 residues. V trimming: 0 bases; J trimming: 4 bases; junction bases outside the gene matches: 18. CDR1 and CDR2 (germline): SGHRS, YFSETQ. The CDR3 spells CASSLGGGGRTQIAYNEQFF. The CDR3 DNA reads as TGCGCCAGCAGCTTGGGGGGTGGCGGGAGGACCCAAATAGCTTACAATGAGCAGTTCTTC.

This chain joins TRBV14 and TRBJ2-2, with TRBD1 matching over 7 bases. The CDR3 is 17 amino acids. Trimming at V came to 2 bases and at J to 2 bases, leaving 8 bases not matched to a gene. Germline V gene data show CDR1 as SGHDN and CDR2 as FVKESK. The CDR3 region is CASSQRTGRTNTGELFF. The CDR3 nucleotides are TGTGCCAGCAGCCAAAGGACAGGCCGGACCAACACCGGGGAGCTGTTTTTT.

As to this clone: Distinct nucleotide sequences in the sample also encode this CDR3. V usage is TRBV5-1 and J usage is TRBJ2-3; possible D gene TRBD1, 6 bases. Trimming left V 3 bases short and J 2 bases short, with 10 bases between. This CDR3 is built from 14 residues. CDR1 and CDR2 (germline): SGHRS, YFSETQ. The DNA of the CDR3 is TGCGCCAGCAGCTCGACAGGAGTCACAGATACGCAGTATTTT. Its translation: CASSSTGVTDTQYF.

V gene TRBV14 combines with J gene TRBJ1-5; no definite D call. The CDR3 is 15 amino acids. Trimming pared 3 bases from V and 6 bases from J, leaving 15 bases between. Germline V gene lookup returns CDR1 SGHDN and CDR2 FVKESK. This CDR3 reads CASSHLAAASQPQHF. In DNA form, the CDR3 reads TGTGCCAGCAGCCACCTTGCCGCGGCGAGTCAGCCCCAGCATTTT.

The J gene is TRBJ2-7, the V gene TRBV5-1; D remains unclear. This CDR3 region has 14 residues. V was pared by 2 bases and J by 2 bases, with 11 bases between. CDR1 is SGHRS, CDR2 YFSETQ, per germline. CDR3 loop: CASSFSTVAYEQYF. CDR3 nucleotide sequence: TGCGCCAGCAGCTTTAGCACAGTTGCCTACGAGCAGTACTTC.

The chain couples TRBV6-5 to TRBJ1-1; D might be TRBD1 (6 bases). The V and J ends lost 2 bases and 5 bases respectively, with 15 bases between them. The germline V gene encodes CDR1 MNHEY and CDR2 SVGAGI. The CDR3 runs 15 residues. The CDR3 is CASSYIWGRRTEAFF. In DNA form, the CDR3 reads TGTGCCAGCAGTTACATCTGGGGGCGACGTACTGAAGCTTTCTTT.

V gene TRBV19 combines with J gene TRBJ2-7; 7 bases are shared with TRBD2. Germline lookup yields CDR1 LNHDA and CDR2 SQIVND (reference sequence). The J segment lost 5 bases and the V segment lost 9 bases, leaving 7 bases of the junction unmatched. This CDR3 is built from 12 residues. The CDR3 DNA sequence: TGTGCCAGCCCGAGGGAGGGCCACGAGCAGTACTTC. Encoded protein: CASPREGHEQYF.

The chain employs TRBV5-1 and TRBJ1-4; 8 nucleotides match TRBD1. Germline CDR1 reads SGHRS; CDR2 reads YFSETQ. This CDR3 region has 15 residues. V trimming: 3 bases; J trimming: 2 bases; junction bases outside the gene matches: 3. CDR3 bases: TGCGCCAGCAGCTCCTACAGGGGGACTAATGAAAAACTGTTTTTT. Encoded protein: CASSSYRGTNEKLFF.

The J gene is TRBJ2-2, the V gene TRBV28; D remains ambiguous. The CDR3 spans 12 residues. V lost 11 bases to trimming and J lost 0 bases, with 7 bases between them. Germline V gene sequence: CDR1 MDHEN, CDR2 SYDVKM. CDR3 loop: CACLPNTGELFF. The CDR3 region has the DNA TGTGCCTGCCTCCCGAACACCGGGGAGCTGTTTTTT.

This chain links TRBV12-5 with TRBJ1-2; a weak D match, TRBD1 (5 bases). V was cut by 7 bases and J by 1 base, with 16 bases left in between. The germline gives CDR1 LGHNT, CDR2 FRNRAP. CDR3 length: 15 residues. The CDR3 DNA is TGTGCTAGTGCTCGAAGTGGGGGGATTAACTATGGCTACACCTTC. Protein product: CASARSGGINYGYTF.

CDR3 amino acids: CATSDLNQPQHF. The DNA of the CDR3 is TGTGCCACTTCGGACCTCAATCAGCCCCAGCATTTT. This chain uses TRBV19 with TRBJ1-5, with D unclear. From germline, CDR1 is LNHDA and CDR2 SQIVND (reference sequence). The CDR3 has 12 residues. Between the trimmed V and J ends, which lost 10 bases and 3 bases, there was a span of 10 bases. Full variable domain (rest looked up from reference TRBV19 and TRBJ1-5): DGGITQSPKYLFRKEGQNVTLSCEQNLNHDAMYWYRQDPGQGLRLIYYSQIVNDFQKGDIAEGYSVSREKKESFPLTVTSAQKNPTAFYLCATSDLNQPQHFGDGTRLSIL.

Comment on this clone: This CDR3 is also generated by other DNA sequences in the sample. The chain joins TRBV20-1 to TRBJ2-7; D perhaps matches TRBD2 (5 bases). Germline values: CDR1 DFQATT, CDR2 SNEGSKA (reference sequence). This CDR3 contains 11 residues. V lost 7 bases, J lost 3 bases, and 10 bases lay in between. The CDR3: CSVSGSYEQYF. Written as DNA, the CDR3 is TGCAGTGTGTCGGGGAGCTACGAGCAGTACTTC.

This clone was recorded a few times. Other DNA sequences of this sample code for an identical CDR3. The chain combines TRBV2 with TRBJ1-1, with no clear D. The CDR3 runs 13 residues. The germline V gene has CDR1 SNHLY and CDR2 FYNNEI. Between the trimmed V and J ends, which lost 4 bases and 2 bases, there was a span of 8 bases. The CDR3 is CASSGDTNTEAFF. The DNA for the CDR3 is TGTGCCAGCAGTGGAGACACCAACACTGAAGCTTTCTTT.

The table lists this clone with a count of one. The rearrangement uses TRBV18 and TRBJ2-1; perhaps TRBD1 as D (5 bases). CDR1 is KGHSH and CDR2 is LQKENI in the germline V gene. The CDR3 totals 12 residues. The CDR3 DNA reads TGTGCGACCCGACAGAGACACAATGAGCAGTTCTTC. Its translation: CATRQRHNEQFF.

This sequence joins TRBV15 and TRBJ1-2; 7 nucleotides agree with TRBD1. Looked up from germline, CDR1 is LNHNV and CDR2 is YYDKDF (reference sequence). The CDR3 is made up of 13 amino acids. J gave up 8 bases and V 5 bases, and 8 bases lay outside the gene matches. CDR3 sequence (DNA): TGTGCCACCAGCGTGGACAGGTTAGGCGGCTACACCTTC. It codes for CATSVDRLGGYTF.

This clone showed up just once. The chain links TRBV2 to TRBJ1-1; D unresolved. Between the trimmed V and J ends, which lost 7 bases and 1 base, there was a span of 16 bases. Per germline, CDR1 SNHLY and CDR2 FYNNEI. The CDR3 consists of 15 residues. CDR3 amino acids: CASIHQSTRNTEAFF. The CDR3, as DNA: TGTGCCAGCATTCACCAGTCAACGAGGAACACTGAAGCTTTCTTT.

The gene calls are TRBV30 and TRBJ2-1; no clear D. This CDR3 comprises 12 residues. V was pared by 0 bases and J by 9 bases, with 9 bases between. From germline, CDR1 is GTSNPN and CDR2 SVGIG (reference sequence). The CDR3 region has the DNA TGTGCCTGGAGTGTACTCACCGGTGAGCAGTTCTTC. It encodes CAWSVLTGEQFF.

This chain connects TRBV7-9 to TRBJ1-3; maybe TRBD1 (6 bases). V lost 4 bases, J lost 7 bases, and 17 bases lay in between. Germline V lookup: CDR1 SEHNR, CDR2 FQNEAQ (reference sequence). There are 15 residues in the CDR3. The CDR3 bases are TGTGCCAGCAGCTCATGGGAAGGCCAGGGGAACACCATATATTTT. Translated, it gives CASSSWEGQGNTIYF.

The CDR3 nucleotides read TGTGCCATCAGTGAGTCCGGGGGCTCGAACACCGGGGAGCTGTTTTTT. Translated, it gives CAISESGGSNTGELFF. The chain carries TRBV10-3 and TRBJ2-2, with D perhaps matching TRBD1 or TRBD2 (6 bases each). This CDR3 contains 16 residues. V lost 0 bases and J 0 bases, leaving 8 bases between the germline ends. The germline V gene has CDR1 ENHRY and CDR2 SYGVKD.

The rearrangement uses TRBV18 and TRBJ2-5; D may be TRBD2 (5 bases). The germline V gene encodes CDR1 KGHSH and CDR2 LQKENI. V shed 6 bases and J shed 5 bases, with 16 bases lying between them. This CDR3 is built from 14 residues. CDR3: CASSRNLGEETQYF. CDR3 sequence (DNA): TGTGCCAGCTCCCGGAATTTGGGAGAGGAGACCCAGTACTTC.

The gene calls are TRBV6-5 and TRBJ2-5; tentative D call: TRBD1 (5 bases). The V gene's germline CDR1 is MNHEY and CDR2 SVGAGI. V was cut by 0 bases and J by 5 bases, with 13 bases left in between. The CDR3 spans 15 residues. CDR3 sequence reads: CASSYSWGQQETQYF. The CDR3, as DNA: TGTGCCAGCAGTTACTCATGGGGCCAGCAGGAGACCCAGTACTTC.

This clone was counted only a few times. This chain links TRBV9 with TRBJ2-1; a possible D gene is TRBD1 (5 bases). CDR1 SGDLS and CDR2 YYNGEE come from the germline V gene. This CDR3 comprises 15 residues. V lost 0 bases and J 12 bases, leaving 19 bases between the germline ends. CDR3 sequence: CASSVDTGDNERQFF. Here the CDR3 DNA reads TGTGCCAGCAGCGTAGACACAGGAGATAATGAGCGGCAGTTCTTC.

This chain connects TRBV10-1 to TRBJ2-7; D remains ambiguous. CDR1 is WNHNN and CDR2 is SYGVQD in the germline V gene (reference sequence). V lost 5 bases to trimming and J lost 6 bases, with 14 bases between them. This CDR3 contains 13 residues. The CDR3 region has the DNA TGCGCCAGCAGTTCAGAGGTCGAAGCCGAGCAGTACTTC. This sequence encodes CASSSEVEAEQYF.

This rearrangement joins TRBV15 to TRBJ1-1; the D gene is possibly TRBD1 (6 bases). From germline, CDR1 is LNHNV and CDR2 YYDKDF (reference sequence). V was pared by 3 bases and J by 12 bases, with 14 bases between. The length of the CDR3 is 12 residues. Here the CDR3 DNA reads TGTGCCACCAGCAGTCAAGACAGGAAATCTTTCTTT. As protein: CATSSQDRKSFF. The full variable domain, with the rest looked up from reference TRBV15 and TRBJ1-1, is DAMVIQNPRYQVTQFGKPVTLSCSQTLNHNVMYWYQQKSSQAPKLLFHYYDKDFNNEADTPDNFQSRRPNTSFCFLDIRSPGLGDTAMYLCATSSQDRKSFFGQGTRLTVV.

This chain connects TRBV12-5 to TRBJ2-7; 8 positions match TRBD2. This CDR3 is built from 16 residues. The germline gives CDR1 LGHNT, CDR2 FRNRAP. Trimming cost V 3 bases and J 3 bases; bases outside gene matches: 10. Here the CDR3 DNA reads TGTGCTAGTGGTTTCCCAGCGGGAGACGGGTACTACGAGCAGTACTTC. This sequence encodes CASGFPAGDGYYEQYF.

The chain has TRBV4-1 and TRBJ1-1; D possibly corresponds to TRBD1 (6 bases). Deletions cut 0 bases from V and 1 base from J, with 12 bases between. Germline lookup yields CDR1 MGHRA and CDR2 YSYEKL. The CDR3 has 16 residues. CDR3 region: CASSQDDRSWNTEAFF. The CDR3 nucleotides read TGCGCCAGCAGCCAAGACGACAGGTCGTGGAACACTGAAGCTTTCTTT.

This clone was counted once. The V gene is TRBV4-2, the J gene TRBJ1-1; D might be TRBD1 (5 bases). This CDR3 is built from 16 residues. V was clipped by 1 base and J by 0 bases, with 12 bases between them. CDR1 is LGHNA, CDR2 YNFKEQ, per germline. In nucleotides, the CDR3 is TGTGCCAGCAGCCAAGGCGTCGGGGGGTTGAACACTGAAGCTTTCTTT. The encoded protein is CASSQGVGGLNTEAFF.

This clone has just one count. The gene calls are TRBV7-9 and TRBJ2-1, with a weak D call TRBD2 (5 bases). This CDR3 is 15 amino acids long. The V and J ends lost 3 bases and 7 bases respectively, with 16 bases between them. Germline-derived CDR1 and CDR2 are SEHNR and FQNEAQ (reference sequence). CDR3 residues: CASSLGSSRLNEQFF. The CDR3, as DNA: TGTGCCAGCAGCTTGGGGTCTAGCAGGCTAAATGAGCAGTTCTTC. Full variable domain (missing parts from reference TRBV7-9 and TRBJ2-1): DTGVSQNPRHKITKRGQNVTFRCDPISEHNRLYWYRQTLGQGPEFLTYFQNEAQLEKSRLLSDRFSAERPKGSFSTLEIQRTEQGDSAMYLCASSLGSSRLNEQFFGPGTRLTVL.

In regard to this clone: A junction boundary mismatches the germline segment, possibly from a read error. The chain is built from TRBV30 and TRBJ2-1; 9 bases are shared with TRBD2. Germline CDR1 reads GTSNPN; CDR2 reads SVGIG (reference sequence). CDR3 length equals 14 residues. The CDR3 spells CAWSVGLAYSEQFF. CDR3 DNA sequence: TGTGCCTGGAGTGTAGGACTAGCGTACAGTGAGCAGTTCTTC.